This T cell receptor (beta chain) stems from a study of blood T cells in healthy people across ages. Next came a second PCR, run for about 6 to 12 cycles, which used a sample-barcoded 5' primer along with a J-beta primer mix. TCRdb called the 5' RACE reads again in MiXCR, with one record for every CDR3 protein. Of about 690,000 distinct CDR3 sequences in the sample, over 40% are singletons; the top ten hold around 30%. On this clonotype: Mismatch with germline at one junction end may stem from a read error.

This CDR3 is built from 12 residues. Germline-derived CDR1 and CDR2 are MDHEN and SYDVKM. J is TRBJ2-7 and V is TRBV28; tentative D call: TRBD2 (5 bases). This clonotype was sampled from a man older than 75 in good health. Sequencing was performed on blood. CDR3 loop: CDSTEGGYEQYF. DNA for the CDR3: TGTGACAGCACCGAGGGTGGCTACGAGCAGTACTTC.